Presented here are 23 T cell receptor beta chains from one specimen sequenced in a study of blood T cell repertoires in COVID-19. Clones were sequenced by immunoSEQ multiplex PCR, and TCRdb holds only the in-frame ones, with some missing. The sample consists of 100,000 to 150,000 clones, about 84% of them appearing once. The sequenced sample consisted of peripheral blood. These receptors were obtained from a human donor in a cohort sampled during active COVID-19.

V gene TRBV5-1 combines with J gene TRBJ2-7; TRBD2 aligns across 13 bases. Germline V lookup: CDR1 SGHRS, CDR2 YFSETQ. With V trimmed by 4 bases and J by 3 bases, 13 bases remained unmatched. The CDR3 totals 18 residues. The CDR3 spells CASSLRGLAGISNYEQYF. CDR3 bases: TGCGCCAGCAGCCTAAGGGGACTAGCGGGGATTAGCAACTACGAGCAGTACTTC.

V gene TRBV11-2 combines with J gene TRBJ1-3; D call uncertain. The V end was cut by 5 bases, the J end by 7 bases, with 12 bases between. This CDR3 comprises 13 residues. Per the germline V gene, CDR1 is SGHAT and CDR2 is FQNNGV. The DNA for the CDR3 is TGTGCCAGCAGCCGGGCAGGAGGGAACACCATATATTTT. Translation gives CASSRAGGNTIYF.

This chain uses TRBV7-2 with TRBJ1-2, with TRBD1 identical over 9 bases. The CDR3 runs to 14 residues. CDR1 and CDR2 (germline): SGHTA, FQGNSA. After removal of 3 bases from V and 2 bases from J, the junction contained 1 base not matched to a gene. The CDR3 DNA reads TGTGCCAGCAGCTTGGGACAGGGAAACTATGGCTACACCTTC. Translation: CASSLGQGNYGYTF. Combining the CDR3 with reference TRBV7-2 and TRBJ1-2 gives the whole variable domain GAGVSQSPSNKVTEKGKDVELRCDPISGHTALYWYRQSLGQGLEFLIYFQGNSAPDKSGLPSDRFSAERTGGSVSTLTIQRTQQEDSAVYLCASSLGQGNYGYTFGSGTRLTVV.

This rearrangement joins TRBV7-2 to TRBJ2-7; TRBD1 matches at 7 bases. The CDR3 runs to 14 residues. Germline lookup yields CDR1 SGHTA and CDR2 FQGNSA. V dropped 4 bases and J dropped 1; count of bases not matched to a gene: 4. The CDR3, as DNA: TGTGCCAGCAGCTCCTGGGGACAGTCCTACGAGCAGTACTTC. It specifies CASSSWGQSYEQYF. Supplemented by reference TRBV7-2 and TRBJ2-7, the full variable domain reads GAGVSQSPSNKVTEKGKDVELRCDPISGHTALYWYRQSLGQGLEFLIYFQGNSAPDKSGLPSDRFSAERTGGSVSTLTIQRTQQEDSAVYLCASSSWGQSYEQYFGPGTRLTVT.

V usage is TRBV11-2 and J usage is TRBJ2-5; the D gene is possibly TRBD1 (5 bases). Germline CDR1 SGHAT, CDR2 FQNNGV. V was trimmed by 5 bases and J by 4 bases, leaving 14 bases between them. The CDR3 spans 14 residues. The CDR3 here is CASSPRQSLETQYF. CDR3 sequence (DNA): TGTGCCAGCAGCCCCCGACAGAGTCTAGAGACCCAGTACTTC.

J is TRBJ2-3 and V is TRBV7-3; the match to TRBD1 covers 7 bases. The junction had 7 bases not matched to a gene; V was cut back by 5 bases and J by 2 bases. Germline values: CDR1 SGHTA, CDR2 FQGTGA. This CDR3 is built from 15 residues. The DNA of the CDR3 is TGTGCCAGCAGCCCAAGGGACAGAGTCACAGATACGCAGTATTTT. Amino acid sequence: CASSPRDRVTDTQYF.

The chain couples TRBV21-1 to TRBJ2-1; the table's D call, TRBD2, has no DNA check behind it. TRBV21-1 is noted as a pseudogene. The CDR3 loop spans 16 amino acids. The CDR3, as DNA: TGTGCCAGCAGCAAAGCGCCTAGCGGGCCCTACAATGAGCAGTTCTTC. It translates to CASSKAPSGPYNEQFF.

This clone has only one observation. This rearrangement joins TRBV25-1 to TRBJ2-5; 11 bases align to TRBD2. CDR1 and CDR2 (germline): MGHDK, SYGVNS. The CDR3 has 15 amino acids. V dropped 2 bases and J dropped 5; count of bases not matched to a gene: 4. The CDR3 loop is CASSEPTSGVETQYF. For the CDR3, the DNA is TGTGCCAGCAGTGAACCGACTAGCGGGGTGGAGACCCAGTACTTC.

There are a few counts of this clone. An end of the junction differs from the germline gene, which may be a read error. The chain joins TRBV7-9 to TRBJ2-1; TRBD2 aligns across 10 bases. In germline, CDR1 is SEHNR, CDR2 FQNEAQ (reference sequence). The CDR3 length is 11 residues. The CDR3 loop is CASSLAGEPFF. In DNA, the CDR3 is TGTGCCAGCAGCCTAGCGGGAGAACCGTTCTTC.

The chain is built from TRBV20-1 and TRBJ2-1; 7 bases match TRBD2. Germline assignment: CDR1 DFQATT and CDR2 SNEGSKA (reference sequence). J was trimmed by 8 bases and V by 3 bases; bases with no gene match: 1. The CDR3 loop spans 11 amino acids. In DNA form, the CDR3 reads TGCAGTGCTAGGGCGGGAGATGAGCAGTTCTTC. Encoded protein: CSARAGDEQFF.

This clone was observed once. The chain joins TRBV19 to TRBJ1-2, with 7 bases fitting TRBD1. Trimming took 6 bases from V and 5 from J; bases not matched to a gene: 9. The germline V gene has CDR1 LNHDA and CDR2 SQIVND (reference sequence). There are 14 residues in the CDR3. CDR3 nucleotides: TGTGCCAGTAGCTCCCGGGACAGACCTTATGGCTACACCTTC. As protein: CASSSRDRPYGYTF. The full variable domain, rest sourced from reference TRBV19 and TRBJ1-2, is DGGITQSPKYLFRKEGQNVTLSCEQNLNHDAMYWYRQDPGQGLRLIYYSQIVNDFQKGDIAEGYSVSREKKESFPLTVTSAQKNPTAFYLCASSSRDRPYGYTFGSGTRLTVV.

The J gene is TRBJ2-7, the V gene TRBV5-1, with 13 bases that match TRBD2. Germline lookup yields CDR1 SGHRS and CDR2 YFSETQ. The junction had 1 base not matched to a gene; V was cut back by 0 bases and J by 4 bases. This CDR3 has 15 amino acids. The CDR3 spells CASSLGGLAGYEQYF. CDR3 DNA sequence: TGCGCCAGCAGCTTGGGGGGACTAGCGGGATACGAGCAGTACTTC.

The rearrangement uses TRBV27 and TRBJ2-1; D is possibly TRBD1 (6 bases). CDR1 is MNHEY, CDR2 SMNVEV, per germline (reference sequence). The V end was cut by 6 bases, the J end by 1 base, with 13 bases between. The CDR3 runs to 15 residues. CDR3 in DNA: TGTGCCAGCAGCCAAGGGGGAGTATCCTACAATGAGCAGTTCTTC. Its translation is CASSQGGVSYNEQFF.

The rearrangement links TRBV14 to TRBJ2-5; TRBD2 aligns across 7 bases. The CDR3 loop spans 18 amino acids. From germline, CDR1 is SGHDN and CDR2 FVKESK. V trimming: 2 bases; J trimming: 0 bases; junction bases outside the gene matches: 12. CDR3 sequence: CASSQRLAGVRNQETQYF. The CDR3 bases are TGTGCCAGCAGCCAACGGTTAGCGGGCGTACGTAACCAAGAGACCCAGTACTTC.

The V and J genes are TRBV2 and TRBJ2-5; possible D gene TRBD2, 5 bases. There are 13 residues in the CDR3. Germline V CDR1 and CDR2: SNHLY, FYNNEI. The ends were cut back, 7 bases at V and 3 bases at J, with 12 bases in the middle. For the CDR3, the DNA is TGTGCCAGCATCGAGAGGGTAGAAGAGACCCAGTACTTC. Translation: CASIERVEETQYF.

The chain couples TRBV7-9 to TRBJ2-1, with D uncertain. V dropped 5 bases and J dropped 6 bases, with 23 bases sitting between them. Germline CDR1 reads SEHNR; CDR2 reads FQNEAQ (reference sequence). This CDR3 is built from 17 residues. The CDR3 DNA reads TGTGCCAGCAGCATAGAACGAAACAGTCAAATCCCCAATGAGCAGTTCTTC. Protein: CASSIERNSQIPNEQFF.

The chain joins TRBV9 to TRBJ1-2; TRBD1 matches at 7 bases. Germline assignment: CDR1 SGDLS and CDR2 YYNGEE. The ends lost 4 bases at V and 4 bases at J; junction bases unmatched: 10. This CDR3 spans 15 amino acids. CDR3 bases: TGTGCCAGCAGCTCCCAGGGGGGAGGACTCTATGGCTACACCTTC. As protein: CASSSQGGGLYGYTF.

The chain has TRBV6-6 and TRBJ2-6; 7 bases map to TRBD1. The CDR3 has 16 residues. Germline values: CDR1 MNHNY, CDR2 SVGAGI (reference sequence). J was trimmed by 4 bases and V by 7 bases; bases with no gene match: 10. The CDR3 region is CASTGNRGSGANVLTF. The CDR3, as DNA: TGTGCCAGCACCGGGAACAGGGGTTCGGGGGCCAACGTCCTGACTTTC.

This clone was seen a few times. V gene TRBV19 combines with J gene TRBJ1-1; D gene uncertain. Deletions cut 5 bases from V and 3 bases from J, with 7 bases between. Germline V CDR1 and CDR2: LNHDA, SQIVND (reference sequence). The CDR3 extends over 12 amino acids. The CDR3 DNA sequence: TGTGCCAGTAGTTCCCGGGACACTGAAGCTTTCTTT. Translation: CASSSRDTEAFF.

This clone is a singleton in its sample. The chain is built from TRBV5-6 and TRBJ1-5; D is uncertain. V gave up 3 bases and J gave up 5 bases, with 15 bases separating them. Germline CDR1 is SGHDT and CDR2 is YYEEEE. The CDR3 extends over 15 amino acids. The chain's CDR3 is CASSWTQIGDQPQHF. Here the CDR3 DNA reads TGTGCCAGCAGCTGGACGCAAATCGGGGATCAGCCCCAGCATTTT.

The genes are TRBV19 and TRBJ1-2, with a weak D call TRBD1 (6 bases). V lost 5 bases and J 2 bases, leaving 12 bases between the germline ends. Germline V gene data show CDR1 as LNHDA and CDR2 as SQIVND (reference sequence). This CDR3 spans 14 amino acids. CDR3 DNA: TGTGCCAGTAGTGGGGGCCGTGGGAACTATGGCTACACCTTC. It yields the protein CASSGGRGNYGYTF.

V is TRBV19 and J is TRBJ2-6; D gene uncertain. Trimming left V 7 bases short and J 0 bases short, with 10 bases between. Germline-derived CDR1 and CDR2 are LNHDA and SQIVND (reference sequence). The CDR3 spans 15 residues. The CDR3 protein is CASIGSSSGANVLTF. CDR3 bases: TGTGCCAGTATTGGTAGTAGCTCTGGGGCCAACGTCCTGACTTTC.

In its sample, this clone was seen a few times. The chain couples TRBV10-1 to TRBJ2-7; TRBD1 might be the D (5 bases). Germline-derived CDR1 and CDR2 are WNHNN and SYGVQD (reference sequence). The CDR3 contains 13 residues. V shed 3 bases and J shed 4 bases, with 10 bases lying between them. CDR3 in amino acids: CASSETGRYEQYF. The CDR3 DNA follows: TGCGCCAGCAGTGAAACAGGAAGATACGAGCAGTACTTC.